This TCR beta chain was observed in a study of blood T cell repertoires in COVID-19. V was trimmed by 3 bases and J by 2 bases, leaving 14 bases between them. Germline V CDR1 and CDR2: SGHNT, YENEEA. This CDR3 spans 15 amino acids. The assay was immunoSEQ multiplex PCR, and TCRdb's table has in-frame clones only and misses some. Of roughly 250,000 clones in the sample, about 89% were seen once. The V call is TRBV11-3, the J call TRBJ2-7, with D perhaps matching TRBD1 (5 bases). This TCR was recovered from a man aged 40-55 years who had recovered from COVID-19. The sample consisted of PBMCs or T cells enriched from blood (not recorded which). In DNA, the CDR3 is TGTGCCAGCAGCTTGGGCGAGGACATTGCCTACGAGCAGTACTTC. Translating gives CASSLGEDIAYEQYF.